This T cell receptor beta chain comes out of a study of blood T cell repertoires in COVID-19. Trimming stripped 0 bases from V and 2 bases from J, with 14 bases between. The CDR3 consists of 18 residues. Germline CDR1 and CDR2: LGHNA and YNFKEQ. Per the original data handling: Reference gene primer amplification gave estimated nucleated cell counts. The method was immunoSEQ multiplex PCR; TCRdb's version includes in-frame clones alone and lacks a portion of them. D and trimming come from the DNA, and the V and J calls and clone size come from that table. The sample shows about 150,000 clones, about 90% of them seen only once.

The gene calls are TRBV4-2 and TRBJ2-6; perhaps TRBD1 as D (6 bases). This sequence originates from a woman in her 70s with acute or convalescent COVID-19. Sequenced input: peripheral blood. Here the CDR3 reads CASSQDAFNRAGANVLTF. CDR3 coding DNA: TGTGCCAGCAGCCAAGATGCGTTCAACAGGGCTGGGGCCAACGTCCTGACTTTC.